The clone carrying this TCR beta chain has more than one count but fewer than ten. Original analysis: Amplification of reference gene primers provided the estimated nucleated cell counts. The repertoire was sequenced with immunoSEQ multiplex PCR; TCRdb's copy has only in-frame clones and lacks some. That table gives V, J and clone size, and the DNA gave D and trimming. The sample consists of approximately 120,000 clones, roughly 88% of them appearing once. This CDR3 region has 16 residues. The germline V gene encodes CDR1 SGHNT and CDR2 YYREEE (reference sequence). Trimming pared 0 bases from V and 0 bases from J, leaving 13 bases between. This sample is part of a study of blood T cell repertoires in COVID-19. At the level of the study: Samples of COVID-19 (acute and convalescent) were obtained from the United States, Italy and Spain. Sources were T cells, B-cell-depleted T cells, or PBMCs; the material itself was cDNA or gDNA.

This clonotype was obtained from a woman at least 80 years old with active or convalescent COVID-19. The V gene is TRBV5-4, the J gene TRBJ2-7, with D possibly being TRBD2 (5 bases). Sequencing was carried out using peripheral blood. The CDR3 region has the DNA TGTGCCAGCAGCTTGGTCGGACTCCCCGGCTCCTACGAGCAGTACTTC. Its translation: CASSLVGLPGSYEQYF.